The T cell receptor (beta chain) under discussion was sequenced for a study of blood T cells in healthy people across ages. About the research overall: Per two T cells, about one barcoded beta molecule was captured through template switching.

V was shortened by 0 bases and J by 10 bases, with 16 bases between the two germline ends. Germline V gives CDR1 LGHNA, CDR2 YSLEER. The CDR3 sequence is 15 residues long. With respect to this clonotype: The antigen remains undetermined.

Points from the study as a whole: The unsorted PBMCs prevented any conclusive comparison of naive versus antigen-experienced cells.

The second PCR ran roughly 6 to 11 cycles with a sample-barcoded 5' primer and J-beta primers. From the 5' RACE reads, TCRdb called clonotypes with MiXCR, one entry per CDR3 protein. This table has roughly 2 million distinct CDR3 sequences, roughly 52% appearing once. The sequenced material came from blood. The V gene is TRBV4-3, the J gene TRBJ2-1; perhaps TRBD1 as D (5 bases). This TCR came from a woman aged 40-49 years in good health. The CDR3, as DNA: TGCGCCAGCAGCCAAGAGCGGTTCCAGTCAGGGGAGCAGTTCTTC. This sequence encodes CASSQERFQSGEQFF.